The clone carrying this T cell receptor beta chain was found many times. TCRdb analysed the 5' RACE reads with MiXCR anew, one entry per CDR3 protein. The repertoire includes 200,000 to 250,000 distinct CDR3 sequences, about 7.5% of them detected once, and under 6.5% sits in the top ten. This CDR3 spans 15 amino acids. After removal of 2 bases from V and 5 bases from J, the junction contained 8 bases not matched to a gene. CDR1 LGHDT and CDR2 YNNKEL come from the germline V gene (reference sequence). This entry is derived from a study of identical twins. This same sample was also part of a study on yellow fever vaccine responses in identical twins.

Sequences were obtained from CD8+ T cells sorted from blood. This TCR derives from a woman aged 18-29 years in good health. This chain uses TRBV3-1 with TRBJ2-5, with 7 bases aligning to TRBD1. CDR3 nucleotide sequence: TGTGCCAGCAGCCAACGACAGGGCACGGAGGAGACCCAGTACTTC. Its translation is CASSQRQGTEETQYF.